This passage covers 7 T cell receptor beta chains from one sample sequenced in a study of neurological immune-mediated disorders. Via MiXCR, TCRdb re-called the 5' RACE reads, giving one row per CDR3 protein. Of tens of thousands of distinct CDR3 sequences listed, just over 2.5% are singletons. Material: PBMCs. These receptors were obtained from a woman aged 30 to 39 with multiple sclerosis.

This clonotype was found many times. The CDR3 here is CASSLWTSGPDYEQYF. CDR3 sequence (DNA): TGCGCCAGCAGCTTATGGACTAGCGGACCCGACTACGAGCAGTACTTC. The chain links TRBV5-1 to TRBJ2-7, with 10 positions matching TRBD2. The germline V gene has CDR1 SGHRS and CDR2 YFSETQ. The trim removed 2 bases at V and 3 bases at J, leaving 8 bases unmatched. The CDR3 consists of 16 residues. The full variable domain, rest sourced from reference TRBV5-1 and TRBJ2-7, is KAGVTQTPRYLIKTRGQQVTLSCSPISGHRSVSWYQQTPGQGLQFLFEYFSETQRNKGNFPGRFSGRQFSNSRSEMNVSTLELGDSALYLCASSLWTSGPDYEQYFGPGTRLTVT.

This clonotype has ten or more counts. The V call is TRBV20-1, the J call TRBJ1-3, with D possibly TRBD1 on 6 matching bases. V was trimmed by 5 bases and J by 3 bases, leaving 8 bases between them. This CDR3 has 12 amino acids. Germline CDR1 is DFQATT and CDR2 is SNEGSKA (reference sequence). CDR3: CSAQGIGNTIYF. For the CDR3, the DNA is TGCAGTGCTCAGGGGATTGGAAACACCATATATTTT.

This clonotype was counted many times. This chain joins TRBV12-3 or TRBV12-4 and TRBJ1-1, with a tentative D call TRBD1 (6 bases). Trimming removed 3 bases at V and 5 bases at J, with 10 bases between. The CDR3 runs 13 residues. CDR3 nucleotides: TGTGCCAGCAGTTTGGGGGCGCAAACTGAAGCTTTCTTT. Its translation is CASSLGAQTEAFF.

The sample holds many counts of this clonotype. In DNA form, the CDR3 reads TGTGCCATCACCGGCAAGAGCGGCTACGAGCAGTACTTC. Amino acids: CAITGKSGYEQYF. The gene calls are TRBV10-3 and TRBJ2-7; D might be TRBD2 (5 bases). V dropped 7 bases and J dropped 3 bases, with 13 bases sitting between them. The CDR3 sequence is 13 residues long. Per germline, CDR1 ENHRY and CDR2 SYGVKD.

This clonotype has a count of ten or more. The rearrangement links TRBV12-3 or TRBV12-4 to TRBJ2-7; 7 bases map to TRBD1. Unmatched junction bases numbered 12, after V lost 4 bases and J lost 6 bases. The CDR3 has 15 residues. CDR3 region: CASSSRPWTGSEQYF. In DNA, the CDR3 is TGTGCCAGCAGTTCCCGACCCTGGACAGGAAGCGAGCAGTACTTC.

This clonotype has ten or more counts. J is TRBJ2-1 and V is TRBV4-1; TRBD1 is a possible D gene (5 bases). Germline assignment: CDR1 MGHRA and CDR2 YSYEKL. This CDR3 has 14 amino acids. The V end lost 4 bases, the J end lost 7 bases, and 14 bases lay between the germline ends. This CDR3 reads CASSPTSGINEQFF. DNA for the CDR3: TGCGCCAGCAGCCCAACTTCAGGGATAAATGAGCAGTTCTTC.

This clonotype was detected ten times or more. The CDR3 DNA sequence: TGCGCCAGCAGCCAAGATCGAGCTCCATCCTACGAGCAGTACTTC. Protein sequence: CASSQDRAPSYEQYF. V and J are TRBV4-3 and TRBJ2-7; D ambiguous. Trimming shortened V by 0 bases and J by 1 base, and 10 bases separated the two germline ends. The CDR3 consists of 15 residues. Germline V gene data show CDR1 as LGHNA and CDR2 as YSLEER.